The 16 T cell receptor beta chains presented below share a single source sample, sequenced in a study of blood T cell repertoires in COVID-19. Clones were read by immunoSEQ multiplex PCR, and TCRdb kept only the in-frame ones, dropping some. This sample has about 320,000 clones, with under 90% found just once. The specimen was peripheral blood. Receptor source: a woman in her thirties with COVID-19, enrolled during active disease.

This clone has only one observation. V and J are TRBV4-2 and TRBJ1-2, with D possibly being TRBD1 (5 bases). Germline loops: CDR1 LGHNA, CDR2 YNFKEQ. This CDR3 is built from 16 residues. V gave up 0 bases and J gave up 5 bases, with 16 bases separating them. CDR3 in amino acids: CASSQDGGGVWYGYTF. CDR3 DNA sequence: TGTGCCAGCAGCCAAGATGGGGGGGGAGTCTGGTATGGCTACACCTTC.

Points on this clone: In this CDR3 the conserved last residue, phenylalanine or tryptophan, is missing, so a read error is likely. No DNA is shown, since the ends of the CDR3 on it are uncertain; the CDR3 is the one TCRdb lists. The rearrangement uses TRBV27 and TRBJ1-5. Germline values: CDR1 MNHEY, CDR2 SMNVEV (reference sequence). The CDR3 extends over 10 residues, inclusive of both ends. This chain's CDR3 is CASSSGDGRN.

The chain combines TRBV3-1 (or the pseudogene TRBV3-2) with TRBJ1-6; D possibly corresponds to TRBD1 (6 bases). Germline-derived CDR1 and CDR2 are LGHDT and YNNKEL (reference sequence). Trimming took 1 base from V and 6 from J, leaving 16 bases between them. This CDR3 spans 17 amino acids. CDR3 sequence (DNA): TGTGCCAGCAGCCAAGTCCCCCTCGGGACAATTAATTCACCCCTCCACTTT. It codes for CASSQVPLGTINSPLHF.

This clone occurred once. The chain couples TRBV19 to TRBJ1-3; D gene uncertain. CDR1 and CDR2 (germline): LNHDA, SQIVND (reference sequence). Trimming cost V 3 bases and J 3 bases, with 12 bases left between them. This CDR3 spans 15 amino acids. CDR3 residues: CASSIVFGVGNTIYF. For the CDR3, the DNA is TGTGCCAGTAGTATCGTGTTCGGGGTTGGAAACACCATATATTTT.

Note on this clone: Other nucleotide sequences from this sample produce the same CDR3. The chain employs TRBV6-5 and TRBJ1-1, with D unclear. The V gene's germline CDR1 is MNHEY and CDR2 SVGAGI. Trimming removed 4 bases from V and 6 bases from J, with 15 bases in between. The CDR3 is made up of 14 amino acids. CDR3 region: CASSLDTLGPEAFF. CDR3 in DNA: TGTGCCAGCAGTTTAGACACATTAGGCCCTGAAGCTTTCTTT.

This clone was observed a single time. The chain combines TRBV5-4 with TRBJ1-6; D is perhaps TRBD1 (6 bases). CDR3 length: 17 residues. CDR1 is SGHNT and CDR2 is YYREEE in the germline V gene (reference sequence). The V end was cut by 4 bases, the J end by 1 base, with 15 bases between. In nucleotides, the CDR3 is TGTGCCAGCAGCCCGGGGACATCGGATTCCTATAATTCACCCCTCCACTTT. Amino acid sequence: CASSPGTSDSYNSPLHF.

This clone was seen only once. The chain uses TRBV27 and TRBJ1-6; TRBD1 matches at 9 bases. The V segment lost 6 bases and the J segment 11 bases; nucleotides outside the gene matches: 5. Germline V lookup: CDR1 MNHEY, CDR2 SMNVEV (reference sequence). This CDR3 is built from 13 residues. The CDR3 nucleotides are TGTGCCAGCAGGGGACAGGGTTTGGCACCCCTCCACTTT. The encoded protein is CASRGQGLAPLHF.

This rearrangement joins TRBV23-1 to TRBJ2-7; D ambiguous. TRBV23-1 qualifies as an ORF whose function is uncertain. CDR3 length: 17 amino acids. V lost 0 bases to trimming and J lost 6 bases, with 21 bases between them. This chain's CDR3 is CASSQSVQAPFMSEQYF. CDR3 bases: TGCGCCAGCAGTCAATCAGTTCAGGCCCCCTTTATGAGCGAGCAGTACTTC.

The chain recombines TRBV3-1 (or the pseudogene TRBV3-2) with TRBJ2-2; D is undetermined. V was cut by 4 bases and J by 0 bases, with 3 bases left in between. Germline V lookup: CDR1 LGHDT, CDR2 YNNKEL (reference sequence). The CDR3 totals 13 residues. This chain's CDR3 is CASSPSNTGELFF. The CDR3, as DNA: TGTGCCAGCAGCCCCTCGAACACCGGGGAGCTGTTTTTT.

This chain uses TRBV5-1 with TRBJ1-2; no clear D gene. The CDR3 loop spans 14 amino acids. The germline CDR1 and CDR2 sequences are SGHRS and YFSETQ. V lost 6 bases and J 3 bases, leaving 15 bases between the germline ends. The CDR3 spells CASKTREVDYGYTF. CDR3 sequence (DNA): TGCGCCAGCAAAACGCGGGAGGTAGACTATGGCTACACCTTC.

V gene TRBV11-3 combines with J gene TRBJ2-1; 12 bases align to TRBD2. Germline V lookup: CDR1 SGHNT, CDR2 YENEEA. J lost 5 bases, V lost 5 bases, and 13 bases had no gene match. The CDR3 runs to 18 residues. CDR3 sequence (DNA): TGTGCCAGCAGCAAGACTAGCGGGGGTTCCCTAACCGACAATGAGCAGTTCTTC. This codes for CASSKTSGGSLTDNEQFF.

This sequence joins TRBV12-3 or TRBV12-4 and TRBJ1-2; 9 bases are shared with TRBD1. J gave up 7 bases and V 6 bases, and 6 bases lay outside the gene matches. CDR3 size: 13 residues. CDR3 amino acids: CASSPDRGGGYTF. The CDR3 bases are TGTGCCAGCAGCCCGGACAGGGGTGGTGGCTACACCTTC.

The V and J genes are TRBV2 and TRBJ2-2, with TRBD1 as a possible D gene (5 bases). V was shortened by 4 bases and J by 7 bases, with 7 bases between the two germline ends. The CDR3 is 12 residues long. CDR1 is SNHLY and CDR2 is FYNNEI in the germline V gene. In DNA form, the CDR3 reads TGTGCCAGCAGTGCTCAGGGCGGGGAGCTGTTTTTT. Translated, it gives CASSAQGGELFF.

The rearrangement uses TRBV11-2 and TRBJ2-1; TRBD2 matches 15 bases. V gave up 5 bases and J gave up 8 bases; unmatched junction bases: 10. From germline, CDR1 is SGHAT and CDR2 FQNNGV. The CDR3 loop spans 17 amino acids. The CDR3 DNA is TGTGCCAGCAGCCCACGGACTAGCGGGGGGGCGGACGATGAGCAGTTCTTC. Its translation is CASSPRTSGGADDEQFF.

The chain combines TRBV29-1 with TRBJ1-1; 7 nucleotides align to TRBD1. The V and J ends lost 3 bases and 6 bases, in that order; junction bases with no gene match: 13. CDR3 size: 15 residues. Per germline, CDR1 SQVTM and CDR2 ANQGSEA. The CDR3 protein is CSVESPTGRRAEAFF. Written as DNA, the CDR3 is TGCAGCGTTGAGTCCCCGACAGGGAGGAGAGCTGAAGCTTTCTTT.

This rearrangement joins TRBV15 to TRBJ1-6; D gene unclear. Germline CDR1 LNHNV, CDR2 YYDKDF (reference sequence). The CDR3 contains 16 residues. Trimming cost V 3 bases and J 2 bases, with 11 bases left between them. The CDR3 protein is CATSSNRDPYNSPLHF. The DNA for the CDR3 is TGTGCCACCAGCAGTAACAGAGACCCCTATAATTCACCCCTCCACTTT.